These T cell receptor beta chains were read from a single sample in a study of cytomegalovirus exposure and HLA in healthy donors. Sequenced by immunoSEQ multiplex PCR; TCRdb stores in-frame clones only, minus some. This sample carries some 160,000 clones, under 90% of them seen once, and the ten largest clones take roughly 1.9%. The specimen sequenced was PBMCs. Source of these receptors: a man aged 18-30 years in good health and CMV-seronegative. The CDR3 runs from the conserved cysteine through the conserved F or W. The order of the fields is V gene, CDR3 protein.

TRBV7-3	CASSLRIGGAGTDTQYF
TRBV28	CASRTGSYNSPLHF
TRBV27	CASSSRLDGYEQYF
TRBV11-2	CASRTLGGRERHEQYF
TRBV18	CASSPADRAYYGYTF
TRBV2	CASNQREGYNEQFF
TRBV7-2	CASSLAGAYGYTF
TRBV5-4	CASSFPQLYGYTF
TRBV4-3	CASSQGQGGYNEQFF
TRBV4-1	CASSQEGDRDTEAFF
TRBV28	CASSLKGTESPAARNTIYF
TRBV7-3	CASSLRGGLSYNEQFF
TRBV27	CASSFEVNTGELFF
TRBV7-9	CSSSPPVFMELFF
TRBV10-3	CAISVQGRDEQYF
TRBV9	CASSEEGSTDTQYF
TRBV7-9	CASSLEGWGWSTDTQYF
TRBV28	CASSLRSNEQFF
TRBV7-8	CASSPIAGSYEQYF
TRBV4-2	CASSPRVAGGRGETQYF
TRBV19	CASTAGGAWQPQHF
TRBV18	CASSPPGTGAYEQYF
TRBV5-6	CASSLDLSPVGGIYYGYTF
TRBV16	CASRGGAGNSPLHF
TRBV5-6	CASSSSRDRENSPLHF
TRBV2	CASKRNTGELFF
TRBV29-1	CSVGGGTYEQYF
TRBV11-1	CASSLASGGAARYEQYF
TRBV5-1	CASSKGGSYNEQFF
TRBV4-3	CASSFSATGETYEQYF
TRBV28	CASSLSSRLQETQYF
TRBV9	CASSGSGRPVDTQYF
TRBV14	CASSHYRGEKLFF
TRBV18	CASSPLGRSQYEQYF
TRBV28	CASRRGQGGHEQYF
TRBV19	CASSRDRLPFYGYTF
TRBV28	CASSSRKQQGGEQYF
TRBV4-2	CASSQDRRGGRNEQFF
TRBV19	CASSEPDRTTNEKLFF
TRBV7-3	CASSRGVQETQYF
TRBV14	CASSPYPAATYEQYF
TRBV7-9	CASSSRTTGELFF
TRBV19	CASSMGTSKGYYGYTF
TRBV7-2	CASSRRGSNEQFF
TRBV5-6	CASSLGPQKSNQPQHF
TRBV18	CASSPGLEQYF
TRBV2	CASSPTALSYEQYF
TRBV6-6	CASSYDSEKLFF
TRBV29-1	CSVQGAFVAGGPPSTDTQYF
TRBV6-5	CASSQAYGYTF
TRBV7-9	CASSIDRPRDSGNTIYF